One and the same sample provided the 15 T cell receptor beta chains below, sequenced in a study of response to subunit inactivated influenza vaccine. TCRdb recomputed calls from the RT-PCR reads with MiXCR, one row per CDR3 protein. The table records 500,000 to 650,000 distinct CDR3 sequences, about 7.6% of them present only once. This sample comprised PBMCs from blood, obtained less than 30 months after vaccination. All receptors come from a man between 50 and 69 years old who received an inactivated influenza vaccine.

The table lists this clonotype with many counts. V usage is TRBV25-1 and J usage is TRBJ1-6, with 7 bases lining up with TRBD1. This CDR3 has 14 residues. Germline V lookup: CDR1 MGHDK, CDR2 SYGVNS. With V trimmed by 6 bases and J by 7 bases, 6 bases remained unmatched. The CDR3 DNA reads TGTGCCAGCAGAGAGGACAGGCAAAATTCACCCCTCCACTTT. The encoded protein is CASREDRQNSPLHF.

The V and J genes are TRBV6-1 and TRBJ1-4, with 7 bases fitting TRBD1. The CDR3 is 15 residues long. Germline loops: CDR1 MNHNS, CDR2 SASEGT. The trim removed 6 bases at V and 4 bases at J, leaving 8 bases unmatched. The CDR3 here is CASRPTGEINEKLFF. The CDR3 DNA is TGTGCCAGCAGGCCCACAGGGGAAATTAATGAAAAACTGTTTTTT.

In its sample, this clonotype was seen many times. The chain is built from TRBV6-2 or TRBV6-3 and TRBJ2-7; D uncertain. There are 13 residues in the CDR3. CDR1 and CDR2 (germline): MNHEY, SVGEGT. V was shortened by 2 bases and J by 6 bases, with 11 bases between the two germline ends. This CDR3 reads CASSYRSASEQYF. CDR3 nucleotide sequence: TGTGCCAGCAGTTACCGGTCCGCCTCCGAGCAGTACTTC.

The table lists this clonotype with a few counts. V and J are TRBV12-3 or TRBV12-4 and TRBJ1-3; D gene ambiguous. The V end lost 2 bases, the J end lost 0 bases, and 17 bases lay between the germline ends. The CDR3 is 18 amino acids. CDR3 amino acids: CASSLRVVRRASGNTIYF. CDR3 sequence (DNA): TGTGCCAGCAGTTTACGCGTGGTCCGGAGGGCCTCTGGAAACACCATATATTTT.

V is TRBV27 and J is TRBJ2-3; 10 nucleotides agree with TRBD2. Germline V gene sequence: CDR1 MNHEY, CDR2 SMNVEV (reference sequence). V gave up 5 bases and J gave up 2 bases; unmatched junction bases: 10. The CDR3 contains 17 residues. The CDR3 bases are TGTGCCAGCAGTCCTGGGACTAGCGAATTGCACACAGATACGCAGTATTTT. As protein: CASSPGTSELHTDTQYF.

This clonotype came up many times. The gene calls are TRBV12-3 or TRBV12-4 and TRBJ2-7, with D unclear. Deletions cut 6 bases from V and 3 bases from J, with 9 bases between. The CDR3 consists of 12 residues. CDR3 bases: TGTGCCAGCAGCTTATACGTCTACGAGCAGTACTTC. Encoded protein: CASSLYVYEQYF.

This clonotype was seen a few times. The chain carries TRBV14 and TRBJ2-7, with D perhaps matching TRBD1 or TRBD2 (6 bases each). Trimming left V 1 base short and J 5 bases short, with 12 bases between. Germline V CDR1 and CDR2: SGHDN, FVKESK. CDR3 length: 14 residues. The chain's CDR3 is CASSQVGGFNEQYF. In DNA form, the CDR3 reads TGTGCCAGCAGCCAAGTCGGGGGCTTCAACGAGCAGTACTTC. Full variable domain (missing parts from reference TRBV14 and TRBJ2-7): EAGVTQFPSHSVIEKGQTVTLRCDPISGHDNLYWYRRVMGKEIKFLLHFVKESKQDESGMPNNRFLAERTGGTYSTLKVQPAELEDSGVYFCASSQVGGFNEQYFGPGTRLTVT.

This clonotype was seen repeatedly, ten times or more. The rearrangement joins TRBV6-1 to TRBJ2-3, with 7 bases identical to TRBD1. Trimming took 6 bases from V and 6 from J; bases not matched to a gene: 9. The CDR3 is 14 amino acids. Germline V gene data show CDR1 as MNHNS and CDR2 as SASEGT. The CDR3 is CASRTGVLGDTQYF. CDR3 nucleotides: TGTGCCAGCAGAACAGGGGTATTAGGGGATACGCAGTATTTT.

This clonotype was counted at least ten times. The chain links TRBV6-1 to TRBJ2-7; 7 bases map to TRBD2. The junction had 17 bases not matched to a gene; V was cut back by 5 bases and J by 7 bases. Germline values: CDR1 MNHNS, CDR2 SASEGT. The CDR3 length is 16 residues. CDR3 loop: CASSSGLGRVMREQYF. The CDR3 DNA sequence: TGTGCCAGCAGTAGCGGACTAGGGCGGGTTATGAGGGAGCAGTACTTC.

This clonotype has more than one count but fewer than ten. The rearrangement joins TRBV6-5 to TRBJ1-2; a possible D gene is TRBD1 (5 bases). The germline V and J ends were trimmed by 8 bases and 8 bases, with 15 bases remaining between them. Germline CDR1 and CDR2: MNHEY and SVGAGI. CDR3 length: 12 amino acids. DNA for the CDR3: TGTGCCAGCTACTACAAGGGGTACGGCTACACCTTC. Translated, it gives CASYYKGYGYTF.

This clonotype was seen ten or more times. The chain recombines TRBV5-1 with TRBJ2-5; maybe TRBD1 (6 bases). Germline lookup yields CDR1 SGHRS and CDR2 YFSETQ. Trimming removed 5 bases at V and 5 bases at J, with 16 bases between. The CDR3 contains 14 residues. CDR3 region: CASRITGSGETQYF. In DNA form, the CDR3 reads TGCGCCAGCAGGATTACAGGGTCTGGCGAGACCCAGTACTTC.

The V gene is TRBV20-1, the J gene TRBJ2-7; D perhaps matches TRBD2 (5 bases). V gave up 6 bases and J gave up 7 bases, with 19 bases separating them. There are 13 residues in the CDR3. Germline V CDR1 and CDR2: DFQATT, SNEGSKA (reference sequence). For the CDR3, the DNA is TGCAGTGCCCCCGGGGTCATCTTGGGGGAGCAGTACTTC. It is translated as CSAPGVILGEQYF.

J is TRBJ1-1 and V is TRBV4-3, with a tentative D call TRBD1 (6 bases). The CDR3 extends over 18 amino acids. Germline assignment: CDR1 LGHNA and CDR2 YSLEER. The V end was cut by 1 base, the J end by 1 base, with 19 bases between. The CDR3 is CASSQGRQDVWGNTEAFF. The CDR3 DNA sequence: TGCGCCAGCAGCCAAGGCCGACAGGATGTCTGGGGGAACACTGAAGCTTTCTTT.

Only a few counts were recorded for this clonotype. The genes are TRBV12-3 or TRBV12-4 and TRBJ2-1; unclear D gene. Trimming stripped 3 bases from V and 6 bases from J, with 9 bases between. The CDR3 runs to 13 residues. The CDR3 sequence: CASSFSPSNEQFF. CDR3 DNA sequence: TGTGCCAGCAGTTTCTCCCCAAGCAATGAGCAGTTCTTC.

The CDR3 sequence is CASRLPGANVLTF. The CDR3 DNA is TGTGCCAGCAGGCTTCCTGGGGCCAACGTCCTGACTTTC. The chain employs TRBV6-2 or TRBV6-3 and TRBJ2-6; no clear D. V dropped 6 bases and J dropped 2 bases, with 5 bases sitting between them. This CDR3 spans 13 amino acids. CDR1 and CDR2 from the germline V gene are MNHEY and SVGEGT.